A single sample is the source of the 12 T cell receptor beta chains below, sequenced in a study of esophageal squamous cell carcinoma under preoperative chemotherapy. TCRdb passed the PCR reads through MiXCR, listing each CDR3 protein once. The sample consists of around 9,700 distinct CDR3 sequences, roughly 60% of them appearing once. This sample's time point: after preoperative PTX-NDP chemotherapy. Collection took place from a patient given preoperative chemotherapy. These receptors were taken from a human donor with esophageal squamous cell carcinoma. The donor label of this sample is uncertain.

The chain joins TRBV7-2 to TRBJ2-1, with D possibly TRBD2 on 6 matching bases. The CDR3 spans 12 residues. Deletions cut 3 bases from V and 13 bases from J, with 13 bases between. The germline V gene has CDR1 SGHTA and CDR2 FQGNSA. In DNA, the CDR3 is TGTGCCAGCAGCTTCCGCGGGGAGACCCAGTTCTTC. Protein product: CASSFRGETQFF.

This clonotype was seen only a few times. The J gene is TRBJ2-5, the V gene TRBV10-3, with D possibly being TRBD2 (6 bases). The germline gives CDR1 ENHRY, CDR2 SYGVKD. The CDR3 spans 14 residues. The V end lost 6 bases, the J end lost 1 base, and 12 bases lay between the germline ends. The DNA for the CDR3 is TGTGCCATCAGCGAAACTAGCAGCCAAGAGACCCAGTACTTC. Protein: CAISETSSQETQYF.

The V call is TRBV7-2, the J call TRBJ2-1, with 13 positions matching TRBD2. Judging by the DNA end, TRBJ2-7 fits better; the J call may be wrong. The CDR3 totals 16 residues. The germline V gene encodes CDR1 SGHTA and CDR2 FQGNSA. In nucleotides, the CDR3 is TGTGCCAGCAGCCCCGGACTAGCGGGGGCCTACAATGAGCAGTACTTC. It yields the protein CASSPGLAGAYNEQYF.

The chain has TRBV6-1 and TRBJ2-1; TRBD1 matches at 7 bases. The DNA end is more similar to TRBJ2-7, so the J call may be wrong. The germline V gene has CDR1 MNHNS and CDR2 SASEGT. The CDR3 has 16 residues. CDR3 sequence reads: CASSKWGQPDYNEQYF. The CDR3, as DNA: TGTGCCAGCAGTAAGTGGGGACAGCCCGACTACAATGAGCAGTACTTC.

This clonotype was recorded many times. V usage is TRBV6-1 and J usage is TRBJ2-3, with a possible D match to TRBD2 (5 bases). The ends were cut back, 6 bases at V and 3 bases at J, with 28 bases in the middle. CDR3 size: 19 residues. CDR1 MNHNS and CDR2 SASEGT come from the germline V gene. CDR3 coding DNA: TGTGCCAGCAGCTCTGGAGGTAGGCGGGCGACGGAGAGGACAGATACGCAGTATTTT. This translates into CASSSGGRRATERTDTQYF.

This clonotype showed up just a few times. The chain recombines TRBV6-4 with TRBJ2-5; D is perhaps TRBD1 (6 bases). Per germline, CDR1 MRHNA and CDR2 SNTAGT. V lost 0 bases to trimming and J lost 0 bases, with 11 bases between them. The CDR3 runs to 16 residues. The CDR3 here is CASSDSGTPYQETQYF. The CDR3 DNA sequence: TGTGCCAGCAGTGACTCCGGGACACCGTACCAAGAGACCCAGTACTTC.

A few counts support this clonotype. The chain is built from TRBV6-1 and TRBJ2-4; possible D gene TRBD2, 7 bases. CDR1 MNHNS and CDR2 SASEGT come from the germline V gene. V gave up 3 bases and J gave up 6 bases, with 15 bases separating them. This CDR3 region has 15 residues. The CDR3 DNA is TGTGCCAGCAGTGACAGGGGAGGGGCGAGAAACATTCAGTACTTC. Amino acid sequence: CASSDRGGARNIQYF.

By share of the sample, this clonotype is large. The V call is TRBV7-6, the J call TRBJ2-1; the D call may be TRBD1 or TRBD2 (6 bases each). The last part of the DNA fits TRBJ2-7 better; the J call may be wrong. The CDR3 loop spans 13 amino acids. Germline V lookup: CDR1 SGHVS, CDR2 FNYEAQ. Written as DNA, the CDR3 is TGTGCCAGCAGCCACTTAGGGGGGTACGAGCAGTACTTC. This sequence encodes CASSHLGGYEQYF.

With regard to this clonotype: One end of the junction is discordant with germline, which a read error may explain. This rearrangement joins TRBV10-2 to TRBJ2-4, with D possibly TRBD1 on 5 matching bases. The CDR3 covers 15 residues. Per the germline V gene, CDR1 is WSHSY and CDR2 is SAAADI. The CDR3 is CASTIAAWGQNTQYF. DNA for the CDR3: TGCGCCAGCACGATAGCCGCATGGGGCCAAAACACTCAGTACTTC.

The J gene is TRBJ2-4, the V gene TRBV6-4, with no clear D. V was pared by 0 bases and J by 2 bases, with 2 bases between. The CDR3 sequence is 13 residues long. The germline V gene has CDR1 MRHNA and CDR2 SNTAGT. This chain's CDR3 is CASSDSTKNIQYF. CDR3 DNA: TGTGCCAGCAGTGACTCCACCAAAAACATTCAGTACTTC.

As regards this clonotype: Mismatch with germline at one junction end may stem from a read error. V and J are TRBV7-2 and TRBJ2-3; either TRBD1 or TRBD2 may fit D (5 bases each). Germline lookup yields CDR1 SGHTA and CDR2 FQGNSA. The CDR3 runs 16 residues. DNA for the CDR3: TGTGCCAGCAGCTTAGGTGGCAGGGTGAGCGGAAATGAGCAGTACTTT. It encodes CASSLGGRVSGNEQYF.

The rearrangement uses TRBV27 and TRBJ2-3; D gene uncertain. This CDR3 is 16 amino acids long. CDR1 is MNHEY and CDR2 is SMNVEV in the germline V gene (reference sequence). Trimming pared 5 bases from V and 6 bases from J, leaving 21 bases between. The CDR3 here is CASSPFTQPGLDTQYF. Here the CDR3 DNA reads TGTGCCAGCAGTCCCTTTACACAGCCCGGGCTGGATACGCAGTATTTT.